The 20 T cell receptor beta chains below all came from one sample that was sequenced in a study of identical twins. TCRdb recomputed calls from the 5' RACE reads with MiXCR, one row per CDR3 protein. The data contain 450,000 or so distinct CDR3 sequences, 20% to 25% of them singletons. The sample was also reused in another study, on T cells expressing NK-cell markers.

Sequenced material: CD4+ T cells sorted from blood. The receptors were sampled from a woman younger than 30 in good health.

This clonotype has just a few counts. This chain connects TRBV20-1 to TRBJ2-1; D not certain. Germline CDR1 is DFQATT and CDR2 is SNEGSKA (reference sequence). The CDR3 length is 11 residues. V gave up 4 bases and J gave up 9 bases, with 10 bases separating them. CDR3 nucleotides: TGCAGTGCTATTCCCGAGACTGAGCAGTTCTTC. Translating gives CSAIPETEQFF.

This clonotype is classed as medium-sized. The V gene is TRBV20-1, the J gene TRBJ1-1; tentative D call: TRBD1 (5 bases). CDR1 is DFQATT and CDR2 is SNEGSKA in the germline V gene (reference sequence). Trimming left V 6 bases short and J 3 bases short, with 14 bases between. The CDR3 extends over 13 amino acids. CDR3 in DNA: TGCAGTGCCTTACGGGACGTCGACACTGAAGCTTTCTTT. This codes for CSALRDVDTEAFF.

This clonotype was recorded a few times. The chain couples TRBV6-2 or TRBV6-3 to TRBJ2-1, with D possibly matching TRBD2 (5 bases). V lost 2 bases to trimming and J lost 9 bases, with 11 bases between them. The CDR3 covers 13 residues. Per the germline V gene, CDR1 is MNHEY and CDR2 is SVGEGT. This chain's CDR3 is CASSYLAGGEQFF. For the CDR3, the DNA is TGTGCCAGCAGTTACCTAGCCGGTGGTGAGCAGTTCTTC.

This chain joins TRBV9 and TRBJ1-1; unclear D gene. Per the germline V gene, CDR1 is SGDLS and CDR2 is YYNGEE. The ends were cut back, 1 base at V and 7 bases at J, with 11 bases in the middle. CDR3 size: 13 residues. CDR3 in DNA: TGTGCCAGCAGCGTACCCCCGTCCGATGAAGCTTTCTTT. Residues: CASSVPPSDEAFF.

The V gene is TRBV5-6, the J gene TRBJ2-5, with D perhaps matching TRBD2 (6 bases). Germline assignment: CDR1 SGHDT and CDR2 YYEEEE. The CDR3 is made up of 14 amino acids. Trimming pared 6 bases from V and 5 bases from J, leaving 17 bases between. DNA of the CDR3: TGTGCCAGCAACCCGCTAGCGACACCCGAGACCCAGTACTTC. Translating gives CASNPLATPETQYF.

This clonotype was seen a few times. J is TRBJ2-2 and V is TRBV7-2, with TRBD2 matching over 10 bases. The germline CDR1 and CDR2 sequences are SGHTA and FQGNSA. This CDR3 comprises 16 residues. The J segment lost 5 bases and the V segment lost 5 bases, leaving 8 bases of the junction unmatched. This CDR3 is CASSPMSAGGTGELFF. CDR3 in DNA: TGTGCCAGCAGCCCAATGTCAGCGGGAGGGACCGGGGAGCTGTTTTTT. The variable domain in full, with the rest retrieved from reference TRBV7-2 and TRBJ2-2, is GAGVSQSPSNKVTEKGKDVELRCDPISGHTALYWYRQSLGQGLEFLIYFQGNSAPDKSGLPSDRFSAERTGGSVSTLTIQRTQQEDSAVYLCASSPMSAGGTGELFFGEGSRLTVL.

This clonotype turned up a few times. This sequence joins TRBV20-1 and TRBJ1-1, with D possibly matching TRBD1 (5 bases). The germline gives CDR1 DFQATT, CDR2 SNEGSKA (reference sequence). CDR3 length: 15 residues. V lost 0 bases, J lost 4 bases, and 15 bases lay in between. The CDR3 reads CSARDSSGLSTEAFF. The CDR3 DNA reads as TGCAGTGCTAGAGATTCATCAGGGCTGTCCACTGAAGCTTTCTTT.

The J gene is TRBJ1-5, the V gene TRBV5-1; D is uncertain. From germline, CDR1 is SGHRS and CDR2 YFSETQ. V lost 0 bases and J lost 4, with 17 bases in between. The CDR3 has 17 residues. CDR3 sequence reads: CASSLVQHLLPNQPQHF. CDR3 bases: TGCGCCAGCAGCTTGGTCCAGCACCTACTTCCAAATCAGCCCCAGCATTTT.

This clonotype was seen only a few times. This rearrangement joins TRBV14 to TRBJ2-1, with 9 positions matching TRBD1. CDR1 and CDR2 (germline): SGHDN, FVKESK. This CDR3 is 15 amino acids long. V shed 3 bases and J 9 bases; nucleotides not matched to a gene: 9. CDR3 region: CASSQRVQGAGEQFF. The DNA for the CDR3 is TGTGCCAGCAGCCAGAGAGTACAGGGGGCGGGTGAGCAGTTCTTC.

This clonotype was seen more than once but under ten times. The genes are TRBV9 and TRBJ2-6, with 8 positions matching TRBD1. The CDR3 spans 19 residues. Per the germline V gene, CDR1 is SGDLS and CDR2 is YYNGEE. V gave up 3 bases and J gave up 0 bases; unmatched junction bases: 11. The CDR3 nucleotides read TGTGCCAGCAGCGCCCCTCCCGGACAGGGCCACTCTGGGGCCAACGTCCTGACTTTC. It yields the protein CASSAPPGQGHSGANVLTF.

CDR3 region: CASSLGGLDIQYF. Here the CDR3 DNA reads TGCGCCAGCAGTCTTGGAGGGCTGGACATTCAGTACTTC. The chain is built from TRBV23-1 and TRBJ2-4, with TRBD2 as a possible D gene (6 bases). TRBV23-1 is given ORF status, its function remaining uncertain. The V end was cut by 4 bases, the J end by 8 bases, with 12 bases between. CDR3 size: 13 residues.

V usage is TRBV4-2 and J usage is TRBJ1-5; the D gene is possibly TRBD1 (5 bases). The CDR3 totals 14 residues. The V end lost 3 bases, the J end lost 7 bases, and 13 bases lay between the germline ends. Per germline, CDR1 LGHNA and CDR2 YNFKEQ. The chain's CDR3 is CASSHEEGEQPQHF. The CDR3 nucleotides read TGTGCCAGCAGCCATGAAGAAGGGGAGCAGCCCCAGCATTTT.

The sample holds a few counts of this clonotype. CDR3 in amino acids: CASSRVFRDSYNEQFF. Here the CDR3 DNA reads TGTGCCAGCAGCCGAGTTTTCCGGGACAGTTACAATGAGCAGTTCTTC. This rearrangement joins TRBV12-3 or TRBV12-4 to TRBJ2-1; 7 nucleotides line up with TRBD1. The CDR3 is made up of 16 amino acids. J lost 4 bases, V lost 6 bases, and 12 bases had no gene match.

Only a few counts were recorded for this clonotype. The V and J genes are TRBV12-3 or TRBV12-4 and TRBJ2-3, with 13 bases identical to TRBD2. With V trimmed by 6 bases and J by 5 bases, 5 bases remained unmatched. The CDR3 has 15 residues. The CDR3 reads CASRSRLAGGDTQYF. CDR3 bases: TGTGCCAGCAGATCTCGACTAGCGGGGGGAGATACGCAGTATTTT.

The chain recombines TRBV3-1 with TRBJ1-4; a possible D gene is TRBD1 (5 bases). V was trimmed by 1 base and J by 11 bases, leaving 23 bases between them. The germline gives CDR1 LGHDT, CDR2 YNNKEL (reference sequence). The CDR3 loop spans 17 amino acids. The DNA for the CDR3 is TGTGCCAGCAGCCAAGGCACTCCTTCGGGGCACGAGGCTAAACTGTTTTTT. Protein: CASSQGTPSGHEAKLFF.

This clonotype was detected only a few times. The genes are TRBV6-5 and TRBJ2-3; TRBD1 might be the D (6 bases). CDR1 and CDR2 from the germline V gene are MNHEY and SVGAGI. This CDR3 has 15 amino acids. Trimming left V 5 bases short and J 4 bases short, with 16 bases between. CDR3 residues: CASSHRAGEPDTQYF. Here the CDR3 DNA reads TGTGCCAGCAGTCACAGGGCAGGGGAGCCAGATACGCAGTATTTT.

The chain couples TRBV5-5 to TRBJ2-1; TRBD2 aligns across 12 bases. The trim removed 6 bases at V and 9 bases at J, leaving 13 bases unmatched. This CDR3 region has 16 residues. Germline V gene lookup returns CDR1 SGHKS and CDR2 YYEKEE (reference sequence). As DNA, the CDR3 is TGTGCCAGCATCCTCGGACTAGCGGGATTTGCGGGTGAGCAGTTCTTC. This encodes CASILGLAGFAGEQFF.

The chain couples TRBV7-9 to TRBJ1-2; no definite D call. Germline lookup yields CDR1 SEHNR and CDR2 FQNEAQ (reference sequence). Trimming pared 2 bases from V and 7 bases from J, leaving 14 bases between. This CDR3 is 14 amino acids long. The CDR3 sequence: CASSLSGGVSGYTF. In DNA, the CDR3 is TGTGCCAGCAGCTTAAGTGGAGGAGTAAGTGGCTACACCTTC.

This clonotype appeared many times. V and J are TRBV29-1 and TRBJ2-5; TRBD1 might be the D (5 bases). V was cut by 7 bases and J by 0 bases, with 9 bases left in between. The germline V gene has CDR1 SQVTM and CDR2 ANQGSEA. This CDR3 has 12 residues. CDR3 nucleotides: TGCAGCGGAACAGGTTACCAAGAGACCCAGTACTTC. Protein sequence: CSGTGYQETQYF.

V is TRBV7-9 and J is TRBJ2-1; the D is unclear. The CDR3 is made up of 14 amino acids. The germline CDR1 and CDR2 sequences are SEHNR and FQNEAQ (reference sequence). V was clipped by 1 base and J by 7 bases, with 11 bases between them. This CDR3 is CASSLDWTGNEQFF. CDR3 bases: TGTGCCAGCAGCTTAGACTGGACCGGGAATGAGCAGTTCTTC.